The 6 T cell receptor beta chains reported below all come from one sample, sequenced in a study of breast tumors, draining lymph nodes, adjacent tissues. TCRdb re-derived calls from the multiplex PCR reads in MiXCR, one entry per CDR3 protein. The sample lists roughly 11,000 distinct CDR3 sequences, approximately 55% occurring once. The sequencing input was breast tumor tissue. The source of these receptors is a female donor with breast cancer. Some clones in this sample may be carry-over from other donors' samples.

This clonotype qualifies as medium-sized. The CDR3 nucleotides are TGTGCCAGCAGTCAAGGGACTAGCGGGGGTCAGCTCCACACAGATACGCAGTATTTT. Translated, it gives CASSQGTSGGQLHTDTQYF. The chain combines TRBV9 with TRBJ2-3; TRBD2 aligns across 14 bases. V shed 5 bases and J 2 bases; nucleotides not matched to a gene: 13. Germline V CDR1 and CDR2: SGDLS, YYNGEE. CDR3 size: 19 residues.

The rearrangement links TRBV7-2 to TRBJ2-7; TRBD1 agrees at 8 bases. After removal of 1 base from V and 2 bases from J, the junction contained 1 base not matched to a gene. Germline CDR1 is SGHTA and CDR2 is FQGNSA. This CDR3 has 14 residues. Here the CDR3 reads CASSLGTGTYEQYF. CDR3 sequence (DNA): TGTGCCAGCAGCTTAGGGACAGGGACCTACGAGCAGTACTTC.

The chain uses TRBV5-4 and TRBJ2-5; TRBD2 agrees at 15 bases. CDR3 length equals 17 residues. V trimming: 1 base; J trimming: 1 base; junction bases outside the gene matches: 2. Germline-derived CDR1 and CDR2 are SGHNT and YYREEE (reference sequence). The CDR3 reads CASSLWTSGGAQETQYF. CDR3 sequence (DNA): TGTGCCAGCAGCTTGTGGACTAGCGGGGGGGCCCAAGAGACCCAGTACTTC.

This clonotype is medium-sized (0.01 to 0.1%) by share. The genes are TRBV5-1 and TRBJ2-5; the match to TRBD1 covers 9 bases. CDR1 and CDR2 (germline): SGHRS, YFSETQ. V trimming: 3 bases; J trimming: 2 bases; junction bases outside the gene matches: 5. The CDR3 sequence is 15 residues long. The CDR3 sequence: CASSSTGGRQETQYF. The CDR3 DNA reads TGCGCCAGCAGCTCCACAGGGGGCAGACAAGAGACCCAGTACTTC.

This chain connects TRBV11-2 to TRBJ2-3; 9 bases match TRBD2. CDR3 length: 15 residues. Germline V gene lookup returns CDR1 SGHAT and CDR2 FQNNGV. V gave up 5 bases and J gave up 1 base; unmatched junction bases: 4. CDR3 coding DNA: TGTGCCAGCAGCCCCTGGACTAGCGGCACAGATACGCAGTATTTT. This codes for CASSPWTSGTDTQYF.

This clonotype was seen more than once but under ten times. Sequence at one end of the junction differs from germline and may be a read error. V and J are TRBV7-2 and TRBJ2-6; 12 bases fit TRBD2. The CDR3 totals 12 residues. CDR1 and CDR2 from the germline V gene are SGHTA and FQGNSA. The CDR3 region has the DNA TGTGCCAGCAGCTACGGACTAGCGGGGACGAGTTTC. This encodes CASSYGLAGTSF. The variable domain in full, completed from reference TRBV7-2 and TRBJ2-6, reads GAGVSQSPSNKVTEKGKDVELRCDPISGHTALYWYRQSLGQGLEFLIYFQGNSAPDKSGLPSDRFSAERTGGSVSTLTIQRTQQEDSAVYLCASSYGLAGTSFGAGSRLTVL.